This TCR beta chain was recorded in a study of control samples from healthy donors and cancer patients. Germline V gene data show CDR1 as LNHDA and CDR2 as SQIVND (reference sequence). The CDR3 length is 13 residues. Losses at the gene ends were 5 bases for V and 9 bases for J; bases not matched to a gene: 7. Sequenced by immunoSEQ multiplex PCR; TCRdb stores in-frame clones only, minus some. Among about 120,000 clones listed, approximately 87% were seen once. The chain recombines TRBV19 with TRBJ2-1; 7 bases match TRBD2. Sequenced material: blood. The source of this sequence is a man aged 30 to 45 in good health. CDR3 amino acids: CASSFGGEGEQFF. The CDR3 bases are TGTGCCAGTAGTTTTGGCGGGGAGGGTGAGCAGTTCTTC.